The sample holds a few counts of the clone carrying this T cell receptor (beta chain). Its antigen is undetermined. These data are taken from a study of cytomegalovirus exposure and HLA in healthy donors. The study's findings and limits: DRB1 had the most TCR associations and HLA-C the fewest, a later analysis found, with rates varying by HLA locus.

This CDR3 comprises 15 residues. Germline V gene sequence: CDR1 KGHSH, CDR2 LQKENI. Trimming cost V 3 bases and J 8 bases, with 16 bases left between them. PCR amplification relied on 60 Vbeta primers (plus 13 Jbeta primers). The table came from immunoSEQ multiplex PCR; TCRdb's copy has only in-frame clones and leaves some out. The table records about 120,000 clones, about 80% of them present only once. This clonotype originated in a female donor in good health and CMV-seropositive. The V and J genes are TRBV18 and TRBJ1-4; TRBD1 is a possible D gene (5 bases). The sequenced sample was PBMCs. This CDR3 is CASSPPGVEGEKLFF. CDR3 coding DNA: TGTGCCAGCTCACCGCCGGGGGTAGAGGGAGAAAAACTGTTTTTT.